This T cell receptor beta chain is drawn from a study of CD4 T cell repertoires in COVID-19 (dated by TCRdb to 2020 to 2023). For the study in its entirety: To analyze cross-reactivity, the CFSE-low cells were expanded with IL-2 for around eleven days and then labeled again and restimulated with spike proteins from other coronaviruses. In COVID-19-recovered individuals, the study described naturally processed CD4+ T cell responses to SARS-CoV-2 spike and nucleoprotein and used TCR Vbeta sequencing to evaluate clonal composition. TCR Vbeta repertoire analysis of SARS-CoV-2-reactive T cells was conducted at the subset level in a few recovered individuals.

Details on this clone: It lacks a known antigen. Base qualities are not recorded, but no much larger clone differs from it by a single base.

Here is what the overall study found, with its caveats: Consistent with cross-reactivity, between about 6 and 25% of SARS-CoV-2 clonotypes also showed up in secondary cultures stimulated with SARS-CoV and/or HKU1 spike. Several of the most expanded SARS-CoV-2-reactive clonotypes were found to be shared between two or all three memory subsets, suggesting intraclonal diversification.

The germline ends are 16 bases apart after V is trimmed by 5 bases and J by 2 bases. CDR1 and CDR2 are drawn from the germline V gene (reference sequence): SEHNR, FQNEAQ. Counted from cysteine to phenylalanine, this CDR3 has 15 amino acids. The sequence is cut down to CDR3 DNA, 45 bases in frame from base 1. The receptor library was made with the immunoSEQ multiplex PCR assay. Per the original workflow: Repertoire overlap between subsets was quantified using the Chao-Jaccard similarity index and counts of shared clonotypes. Here the immuneACCESS table is served through TCRdb, limited to in-frame sequences with V and J called. Missing clones are a known gap in these copies; in checked studies unresolved V genes cover under half, and the rest lacks a known reason. V and J calls plus clone size are reproduced from that table; the DNA served to infer D and trimming. The sample profile shows approximately 75,000 clones; around four fifths of them were found once. The top ten clonotypes cover around 0.58% of the sample.

The meaning of the sample's time point label: sample from a COVID-19-recovered individual after infection. Donors were patients who had recovered from mild-to-severe COVID-19. Uncultured memory T cell samples were subjected to sequencing directly after ex vivo isolation. From peripheral blood mononuclear cells, the researchers isolated CD4+ total memory, central memory, effector memory and circulating T follicular helper cells. This chain is built from TRBV7-9 and TRBJ2-7; no D gene can be assigned with confidence. Sequenced here: CD4+ T cells from peripheral blood, sampled after recovery from COVID-19. This receptor was identified in a human donor who had COVID-19. The nucleotides read TGTGCCAGCAGCGGTTCCGGACCGAAAGCCTACGAGCAGTACTTC. It translates to CASSGSGPKAYEQYF.